This T cell receptor (beta chain) emerged from a study of CD8 T cells in ankylosing spondylitis. Study-level results: Relatively scarce in peripheral blood, disease-linked clones were CD8+. Among TCR beta sequences, a motif of eight highly homologous variants appeared characteristic of ankylosing spondylitis blood.

Molecular-barcoded quantitative 5'-RACE produced these TCR beta libraries. A single record per CDR3 protein comes from TCRdb applying MiXCR to the 5' RACE reads. The data show 120,000 to 150,000 distinct CDR3 sequences, 7% to 10% seen once. Trimming removed 5 bases at V and 5 bases at J, with 13 bases between. Germline CDR1 reads SGHTA; CDR2 reads FQGTGA. The CDR3 has 13 residues. A note on this clonotype: What it binds is unknown.

The receptor's source is a male donor with ankylosing spondylitis. The gene calls are TRBV7-3 and TRBJ2-7, with unresolved D. Sequencing was carried out using synovial fluid, either unsorted or a sorted T cell fraction (not recorded which). The CDR3 reads CASSDNPRDEQYF. The CDR3 nucleotides read TGTGCCAGCAGCGACAACCCCCGGGACGAGCAGTACTTC.